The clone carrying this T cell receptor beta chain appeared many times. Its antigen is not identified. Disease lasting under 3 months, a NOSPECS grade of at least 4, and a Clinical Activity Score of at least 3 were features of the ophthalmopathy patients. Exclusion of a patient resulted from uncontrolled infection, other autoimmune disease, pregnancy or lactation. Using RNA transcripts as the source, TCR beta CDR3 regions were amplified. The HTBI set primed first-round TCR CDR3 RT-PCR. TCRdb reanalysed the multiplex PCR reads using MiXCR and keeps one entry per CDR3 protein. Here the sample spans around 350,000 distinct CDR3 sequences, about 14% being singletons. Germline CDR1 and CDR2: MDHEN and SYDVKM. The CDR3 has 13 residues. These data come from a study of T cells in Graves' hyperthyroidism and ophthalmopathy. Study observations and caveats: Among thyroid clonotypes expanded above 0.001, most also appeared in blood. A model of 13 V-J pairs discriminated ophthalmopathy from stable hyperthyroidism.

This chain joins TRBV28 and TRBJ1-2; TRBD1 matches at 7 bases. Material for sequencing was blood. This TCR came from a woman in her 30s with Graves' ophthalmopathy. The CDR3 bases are TGTGCGCTACAGAGGGGGCGCGGCTATGGCTACACCTTC. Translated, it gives CALQRGRGYGYTF.